The clone carrying this T cell receptor (beta chain) was detected a few times. This record comes from a study of cytomegalovirus exposure and HLA in healthy donors. Germline V gives CDR1 SGHDT, CDR2 YYEEEE. There are 14 residues in the CDR3. The V and J ends lost 6 bases and 5 bases respectively, with 18 bases between them. Amplification used 60 Vbeta primers and 13 Jbeta primers. Using immunoSEQ multiplex PCR, the repertoire was profiled, and TCRdb retains in-frame clones only, with some absent. The sample contains 100,000 to 150,000 clones, about 85% of which appear only once. The specimen sequenced was PBMCs. The J gene is TRBJ2-7, the V gene TRBV5-6; no definite D call. The receptor's source is a boy aged 5-17 years in good health and CMV-seronegative. CDR3: CASIKLDTYDEQYF. CDR3 coding DNA: TGTGCCAGCATCAAACTCGACACCTACGACGAGCAGTACTTC. Full variable domain (outside the CDR3, taken from reference TRBV5-6 and TRBJ2-7): DAGVTQSPTHLIKTRGQQVTLRCSPKSGHDTVSWYQQALGQGPQFIFQYYEEEERQRGNFPDRFSGHQFPNYSSELNVNALLLGDSALYLCASIKLDTYDEQYFGPGTRLTVT.